This T cell receptor (beta chain) was identified during a study of OX40 agonist ivuxolimab in advanced cancers. Study-level information: Given to patients was ivuxolimab, an agonistic anti-OX40 (CD134) antibody. Allowance was made for prior anti-PD-1, anti-PD-L1 or anti-CTLA-4 therapy, and approximately 40% had some.

Study-level results: The mean number of expanded clones was higher in CD8+ T cells than in CD4+.

To note about this clone: The antigen remains undetermined.

CDR3 length equals 17 residues. Trimming stripped 4 bases from V and 5 bases from J, with 23 bases between. Per germline, CDR1 SGHAT and CDR2 FQNNGV. The method was immunoSEQ multiplex PCR; TCRdb's version includes in-frame clones alone and lacks a portion of them. The data contain about 80,000 clones, about 90% of them singletons. This clonotype was obtained from an adult with an advanced solid tumor such as melanoma, head and neck, liver or kidney cancer. This specimen was CD4+ or CD8+ T cells sorted from blood, taken in a trial of the OX40 agonist ivuxolimab. The V call is TRBV11-2, the J call TRBJ1-2, with a tentative D call TRBD1 (5 bases). This CDR3 reads CASSSLMTVGPPYGYTF. The CDR3 DNA follows: TGTGCCAGCAGCTCCCTTATGACAGTTGGGCCGCCTTATGGCTACACCTTC.